The 5 T cell receptor beta chains presented below share a single source sample, sequenced in a study of cytomegalovirus exposure and HLA in healthy donors. Amplification used 60 Vbeta primers and 13 Jbeta primers. Assay: immunoSEQ multiplex PCR; the TCRdb copy retains only in-frame clones and omits some. The sample lists around 180,000 clones, about three quarters occurring once. The sequenced sample consisted of PBMCs. These receptors were taken from a woman aged 40 to 49 in good health and CMV-seronegative.

V and J are TRBV30 and TRBJ2-7; 10 positions match TRBD1. V shed 4 bases and J 3 bases; nucleotides not matched to a gene: 6. Germline loops: CDR1 GTSNPN, CDR2 SVGIG (reference sequence). The CDR3 totals 14 residues. CDR3 sequence reads: CAWNLGQGNYEQYF. The CDR3 DNA is TGTGCCTGGAATCTGGGACAGGGGAACTACGAGCAGTACTTC.

The chain uses TRBV7-2 and TRBJ2-1; 10 nucleotides align to TRBD2. Germline V gives CDR1 SGHTA, CDR2 FQGNSA. This CDR3 is 16 amino acids long. The V segment lost 1 base and the J segment 5 bases; nucleotides outside the gene matches: 5. CDR3 DNA: TGTGCCAGCAGCTTAGGGCGACTAGCGGGTAACAATGAGCAGTTCTTC. Residues: CASSLGRLAGNNEQFF. The entire variable domain, with the rest obtained from reference TRBV7-2 and TRBJ2-1, is as follows: GAGVSQSPSNKVTEKGKDVELRCDPISGHTALYWYRQSLGQGLEFLIYFQGNSAPDKSGLPSDRFSAERTGGSVSTLTIQRTQQEDSAVYLCASSLGRLAGNNEQFFGPGTRLTVL.

This clone has a handful of counts. The V and J genes are TRBV11-3 and TRBJ1-1, with D uncertain. The CDR3 has 16 amino acids. The ends were cut back, 0 bases at V and 4 bases at J, with 15 bases in the middle. Germline CDR1 is SGHNT and CDR2 is YENEEA. The CDR3 loop reads CASSLDYWEGGTEAFF. CDR3 DNA sequence: TGTGCCAGCAGCTTAGATTATTGGGAGGGAGGCACTGAAGCTTTCTTT.

This sequence joins TRBV10-3 and TRBJ2-5, with TRBD2 identical over 10 bases. The J segment lost 1 base and the V segment lost 11 bases, leaving 4 bases of the junction unmatched. In germline, CDR1 is ENHRY, CDR2 SYGVKD. This CDR3 region has 13 residues. CDR3: CAATSGVQETQYF. The CDR3 DNA is TGTGCCGCCACTAGCGGGGTCCAAGAGACCCAGTACTTC.

The sample holds a few counts of this clone. The chain carries TRBV5-1 and TRBJ2-1; 10 bases align to TRBD2. Germline trimming cut 0 bases from V and 5 bases from J; bases unmatched to any gene: 14. The CDR3 covers 19 residues. Germline V gene data show CDR1 as SGHRS and CDR2 as YFSETQ. The CDR3, as DNA: TGCGCCAGCAGCTTGGTTAGCGGGAGGCTCCTTTTACCCAACAATGAGCAGTTCTTC. It specifies CASSLVSGRLLLPNNEQFF.